This T cell receptor beta chain was recovered during a study of regulatory T cells in long-lasting Graves disease. Broader study findings: New patients shared fewer public clonotypes (roughly 1,000) than persistent patients did (more than 2,500). Peripheral blood was the sole material, not thyroid tissue. The study found TRBV28, TRBJ1-2 and TRBJ2-5 favored in persistent disease.

iRepertoire HTBI primers and Arm-PCR of CDR3 regions built TCR beta libraries. TCRdb analysed the multiplex PCR reads with MiXCR anew, one entry per CDR3 protein. The sample yields under 300,000 distinct CDR3 sequences, about 18% seen once. Specified time point: newly diagnosed GD, antithyroid drugs for less than 3 months. Extracted RNA from PBMCs served as the source of the TCR library. About this clonotype itself: Its target is unknown.

From germline, CDR1 is GTSNPN and CDR2 SVGIG (reference sequence). The CDR3 loop spans 14 amino acids. Trimming removed 0 bases from V and 4 bases from J, with 12 bases in between. The TCR sequence derives from a female donor with Graves disease. The input for sequencing was peripheral blood mononuclear cells (PBMCs), taken at new diagnosis, from a patient treated with antithyroid drugs. The V call is TRBV30, the J call TRBJ2-5, with no clear D. In DNA, the CDR3 is TGTGCCTGGAGTGTCGCCAGCAGGCGAGAGACCCAGTACTTC. Translation: CAWSVASRRETQYF.